The 25 T cell receptor beta chains below all came from one sample that was sequenced in a study of blood T cell repertoires in COVID-19. Some clones are missing from TCRdb's copy, which holds only in-frame ones; the method was immunoSEQ multiplex PCR. This sample has about 170,000 clones, with around 81% found just once. Sequencing was performed on peripheral blood. These receptors were taken from a man aged 65 to 85 with active or convalescent COVID-19.

This chain links TRBV29-1 with TRBJ2-2, with 8 bases fitting TRBD2. The CDR3 spans 15 residues. The V segment lost 6 bases and the J segment 5 bases; nucleotides outside the gene matches: 11. CDR1 and CDR2 from the germline V gene are SQVTM and ANQGSEA. The CDR3, as DNA: TGCAGCGTACAAGGGAGCGGGGGAGGAACCGGGGAGCTGTTTTTT. Its protein is CSVQGSGGGTGELFF.

The J gene is TRBJ2-3, the V gene TRBV18; the match to TRBD2 covers 11 bases. The germline V gene has CDR1 KGHSH and CDR2 LQKENI. V was pared by 5 bases and J by 6 bases, with 7 bases of the junction left unmatched. The CDR3 is made up of 15 amino acids. The CDR3 here is CASSATSGDTDTQYF. The CDR3 region has the DNA TGTGCCAGCTCAGCGACTAGCGGGGACACTGATACGCAGTATTTT.

The rearrangement joins TRBV28 to TRBJ1-5; D is unresolved. The CDR3 covers 12 residues. Between the trimmed V and J ends, which lost 6 bases and 0 bases, there was a span of 3 bases. Germline CDR1 MDHEN, CDR2 SYDVKM. CDR3 DNA: TGTGCCAGCAGATATAGCAATCAGCCCCAGCATTTT. This encodes CASRYSNQPQHF. Complete variable domain (other parts from reference TRBV28 and TRBJ1-5): DVKVTQSSRYLVKRTGEKVFLECVQDMDHENMFWYRQDPGLGLRLIYFSYDVKMKEKGDIPEGYSVSREKKERFSLILESASTNQTSMYLCASRYSNQPQHFGDGTRLSIL.

This clone was seen a handful of times. This sequence joins TRBV20-1 and TRBJ1-5, with D maybe TRBD1 (5 bases). Germline assignment: CDR1 DFQATT and CDR2 SNEGSKA (reference sequence). The V end lost 3 bases, the J end lost 4 bases, and 19 bases lay between the germline ends. CDR3 length: 16 amino acids. CDR3 sequence (DNA): TGCAGTGCTAGTCCGGACACGACCAAACTAAATCAGCCCCAGCATTTT. Residues: CSASPDTTKLNQPQHF.

Notes on this clone: Sequence at one end of the junction differs from germline and may be a read error. The chain links TRBV7-7 to TRBJ2-2, with no clear D. CDR1 is SSHAT, CDR2 FNYEAQ, per germline (reference sequence). The CDR3 spans 15 residues. This CDR3 is CASSLAAGNTGELFF. The CDR3 DNA reads TGTGCTAGCAGCTTAGCCGCAGGCAACACCGGGGAGCTGTTTTTT.

The V and J genes are TRBV18 and TRBJ1-2; 11 nucleotides line up with TRBD1. The V and J ends lost 6 bases and 4 bases, in that order; junction bases with no gene match: 16. Germline V gene data show CDR1 as KGHSH and CDR2 as LQKENI. The CDR3 is made up of 18 amino acids. CDR3 amino acids: CASSPGAGQGALGYGYTF. CDR3 DNA sequence: TGTGCCAGCTCTCCGGGGGCTGGACAGGGGGCCTTAGGCTATGGCTACACCTTC.

The chain links TRBV5-1 to TRBJ1-3; D is uncertain. This CDR3 has 16 amino acids. CDR1 and CDR2 from the germline V gene are SGHRS and YFSETQ. V was shortened by 1 base and J by 2 bases, with 13 bases between the two germline ends. CDR3 DNA: TGCGCCAGCAGCTTGAGCAGCCCGGGAGCTGGAAACACCATATATTTT. This codes for CASSLSSPGAGNTIYF.

This chain links TRBV19 with TRBJ2-1; 10 nucleotides agree with TRBD2. The CDR3 covers 16 residues. After removal of 7 bases from V and 6 bases from J, the junction contained 12 bases not matched to a gene. The germline gives CDR1 LNHDA, CDR2 SQIVND (reference sequence). This CDR3 reads CASTSGTSVQSNEQFF. In DNA form, the CDR3 reads TGTGCCAGTACCTCCGGGACTAGCGTACAGTCCAATGAGCAGTTCTTC. Full variable domain (outside the CDR3, taken from reference TRBV19 and TRBJ2-1): DGGITQSPKYLFRKEGQNVTLSCEQNLNHDAMYWYRQDPGQGLRLIYYSQIVNDFQKGDIAEGYSVSREKKESFPLTVTSAQKNPTAFYLCASTSGTSVQSNEQFFGPGTRLTVL.

J is TRBJ2-5 and V is TRBV7-8; D is unresolved. The CDR3 is 14 amino acids. V was cut by 1 base and J by 7 bases, with 13 bases left in between. From germline, CDR1 is SGHVS and CDR2 FQNEAQ. This CDR3 is CASSLGFTPRTQYF. The CDR3 region has the DNA TGTGCCAGCAGCTTAGGGTTTACCCCGAGGACCCAGTACTTC.

The rearrangement links TRBV6-6 to TRBJ2-5; no reliable D call. The length of the CDR3 is 14 residues. V was shortened by 5 bases and J by 7 bases, with 17 bases between the two germline ends. From germline, CDR1 is MNHNY and CDR2 SVGAGI (reference sequence). The CDR3 bases are TGTGCCAGCAGTGGAACAGTGATGATCGGGACCCAGTACTTC. Amino acid sequence: CASSGTVMIGTQYF.

This clone was counted between two and nine times. The chain links TRBV7-2 to TRBJ2-2; 7 nucleotides line up with TRBD1. The CDR3 length is 17 residues. V lost 2 bases, J lost 4 bases, and 10 bases stayed unmatched. CDR1 and CDR2 from the germline V gene are SGHTA and FQGNSA. The CDR3 DNA reads TGTGCCAGCAGCTTAAGTACCCGACAGGGCGTCACCGGGGAGCTGTTTTTT. Translated: CASSLSTRQGVTGELFF.

The genes are TRBV27 and TRBJ2-5; 8 bases agree with TRBD2. The germline gives CDR1 MNHEY, CDR2 SMNVEV (reference sequence). V shed 0 bases and J 5 bases; nucleotides not matched to a gene: 11. The CDR3 consists of 17 residues. CDR3 residues: CASSLSIRGGAVETQYF. CDR3 DNA sequence: TGTGCCAGCAGTTTATCGATCCGGGGGGGGGCCGTTGAGACCCAGTACTTC.

The V and J genes are TRBV5-6 and TRBJ1-2; 8 positions match TRBD1. CDR3 length equals 14 residues. J was trimmed by 5 bases and V by 4 bases; bases with no gene match: 7. Germline values: CDR1 SGHDT, CDR2 YYEEEE. This chain's CDR3 is CASSLRDRRYGYTF. The CDR3 region has the DNA TGTGCCAGCAGCCTCCGGGACAGGCGATATGGCTACACCTTC.

This chain links TRBV6-5 with TRBJ2-7, with a weak D call TRBD2 (6 bases). V was cut by 7 bases and J by 2 bases, with 6 bases left in between. Germline CDR1 and CDR2: MNHEY and SVGAGI. The CDR3 runs to 11 residues. The CDR3 region is CASTGAYEQYF. In nucleotides, the CDR3 is TGTGCCAGCACGGGGGCCTACGAGCAGTACTTC.

Points on this clone: This specimen includes other DNA sequences encoding the same CDR3. This chain joins TRBV18 and TRBJ1-5; D is uncertain. V dropped 3 bases and J dropped 2 bases, with 2 bases sitting between them. The germline V gene encodes CDR1 KGHSH and CDR2 LQKENI. The CDR3 runs to 12 residues. This CDR3 is CASSPGNQPQHF. DNA of the CDR3: TGTGCCAGCTCACCCGGCAATCAGCCCCAGCATTTT.

The V call is TRBV27, the J call TRBJ1-5; D remains unclear. CDR3 size: 15 residues. V lost 5 bases, J lost 5 bases, and 16 bases lay in between. The germline gives CDR1 MNHEY, CDR2 SMNVEV (reference sequence). The CDR3 loop reads CASSPYGSQYQPQHF. For the CDR3, the DNA is TGTGCCAGCAGTCCTTACGGGAGCCAATATCAGCCCCAGCATTTT.

The chain employs TRBV7-8 and TRBJ2-1, with D maybe TRBD1 (5 bases). The V and J ends lost 6 bases and 0 bases respectively, with 6 bases between them. In germline, CDR1 is SGHVS, CDR2 FQNEAQ. The CDR3 is 13 residues long. CDR3 sequence (DNA): TGTGCCAGCAGACAGGACTCCTACAATGAGCAGTTCTTC. Its protein product is CASRQDSYNEQFF. The full variable domain, completed using reference TRBV7-8 and TRBJ2-1, is GAGVSQSPRYKVAKRGQDVALRCDPISGHVSLFWYQQALGQGPEFLTYFQNEAQLDKSGLPSDRFFAERPEGSVSTLKIQRTQQEDSAVYLCASRQDSYNEQFFGPGTRLTVL.

V gene TRBV27 combines with J gene TRBJ1-2, with D uncertain. Trimming took 4 bases from V and 4 from J, leaving 10 bases between them. CDR1 is MNHEY and CDR2 is SMNVEV in the germline V gene (reference sequence). This CDR3 comprises 13 residues. The DNA of the CDR3 is TGTGCCAGCAGTTCTGACACAATCTATGGCTACACCTTC. Translating gives CASSSDTIYGYTF.

This chain uses TRBV9 with TRBJ2-7; D ambiguous. This CDR3 comprises 15 residues. CDR1 is SGDLS and CDR2 is YYNGEE in the germline V gene. The V end was cut by 0 bases, the J end by 0 bases, with 10 bases between. The CDR3 DNA follows: TGTGCCAGCAGCGTAGACCGCTGGAGCTCCTACGAGCAGTACTTC. Its protein product is CASSVDRWSSYEQYF.

J is TRBJ2-1 and V is TRBV7-3, with D possibly being TRBD2 (6 bases). The CDR3 covers 20 residues. Germline CDR1 reads SGHTA; CDR2 reads FQGTGA. Trimming removed 1 base at V and 8 bases at J, with 30 bases between. The CDR3 protein is CASSLRSPIGRDARWDEQFF. Here the CDR3 DNA reads TGTGCCAGCAGCTTAAGATCCCCGATAGGGCGGGACGCTCGTTGGGATGAGCAGTTCTTC.

The V and J genes are TRBV27 and TRBJ2-1, with D possibly TRBD2 on 5 matching bases. The CDR3 extends over 14 amino acids. V lost 6 bases to trimming and J lost 0 bases, with 9 bases between them. Germline CDR1 reads MNHEY; CDR2 reads SMNVEV (reference sequence). CDR3 protein: CASRDSASYNEQFF. For the CDR3, the DNA is TGTGCCAGCAGGGACTCGGCCTCCTACAATGAGCAGTTCTTC.

This clone was picked up one time. The chain combines TRBV30 with TRBJ1-1; TRBD1 aligns across 7 bases. The germline V gene encodes CDR1 GTSNPN and CDR2 SVGIG (reference sequence). CDR3 size: 13 residues. Unmatched junction bases numbered 10, after V lost 8 bases and J lost 4 bases. The CDR3 here is CAQTGTYATEAFF. The CDR3 DNA is TGTGCCCAGACAGGGACATATGCCACTGAAGCTTTCTTT.

This clone was seen more than once but under ten times. The rearrangement links TRBV29-1 to TRBJ1-1, with a tentative D call TRBD1 (6 bases). The V and J ends lost 8 bases and 0 bases respectively, with 13 bases between them. The CDR3 contains 13 residues. Germline values: CDR1 SQVTM, CDR2 ANQGSEA. The CDR3 nucleotides read TGCAGCATTAGGACAGACATGAACACTGAAGCTTTCTTT. This sequence encodes CSIRTDMNTEAFF.

This chain connects TRBV14 to TRBJ2-1; 8 nucleotides agree with TRBD2. J gave up 4 bases and V 1 base, and 6 bases lay outside the gene matches. This CDR3 is built from 16 residues. CDR1 is SGHDN and CDR2 is FVKESK in the germline V gene. This chain's CDR3 is CASSQVSGGQYNEQFF. In nucleotides, the CDR3 is TGTGCCAGCAGCCAAGTATCGGGGGGGCAGTACAATGAGCAGTTCTTC.

The CDR3 DNA reads TGTGCCAGCCTCAGCCTAGGAAATGAGCAGTTCTTC. It specifies CASLSLGNEQFF. The rearrangement links TRBV28 to TRBJ2-1; D call uncertain. Trimming pared 8 bases from V and 7 bases from J, leaving 12 bases between. Germline CDR1 reads MDHEN; CDR2 reads SYDVKM. The length of the CDR3 is 12 residues.